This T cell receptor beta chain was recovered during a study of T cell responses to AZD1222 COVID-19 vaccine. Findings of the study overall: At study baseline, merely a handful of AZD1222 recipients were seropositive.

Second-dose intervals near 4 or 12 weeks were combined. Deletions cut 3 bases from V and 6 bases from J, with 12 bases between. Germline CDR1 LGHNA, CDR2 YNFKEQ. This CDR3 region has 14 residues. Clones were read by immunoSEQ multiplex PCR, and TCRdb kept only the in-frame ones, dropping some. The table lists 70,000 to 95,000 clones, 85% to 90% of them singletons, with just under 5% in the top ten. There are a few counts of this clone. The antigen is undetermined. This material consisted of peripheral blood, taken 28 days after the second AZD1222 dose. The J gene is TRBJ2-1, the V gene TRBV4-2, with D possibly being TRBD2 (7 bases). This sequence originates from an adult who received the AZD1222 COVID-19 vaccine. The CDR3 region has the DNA TGTGCCAGCAGCCATCGAGGGGGGGCCAATGAGCAGTTCTTC. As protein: CASSHRGGANEQFF.